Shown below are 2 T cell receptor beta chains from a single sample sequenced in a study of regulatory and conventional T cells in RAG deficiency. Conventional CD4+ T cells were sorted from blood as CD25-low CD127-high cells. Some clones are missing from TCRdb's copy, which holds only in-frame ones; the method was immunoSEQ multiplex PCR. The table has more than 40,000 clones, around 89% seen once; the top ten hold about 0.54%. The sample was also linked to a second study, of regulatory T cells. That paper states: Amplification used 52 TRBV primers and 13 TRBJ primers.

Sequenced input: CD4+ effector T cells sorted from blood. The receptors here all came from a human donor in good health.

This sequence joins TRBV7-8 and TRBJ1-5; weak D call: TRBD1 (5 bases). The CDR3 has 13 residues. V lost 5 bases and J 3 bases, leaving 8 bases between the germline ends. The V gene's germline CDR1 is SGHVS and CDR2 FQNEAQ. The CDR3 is CASSMTDNQPQHF. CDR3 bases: TGTGCCAGCAGCATGACAGACAATCAGCCCCAGCATTTT. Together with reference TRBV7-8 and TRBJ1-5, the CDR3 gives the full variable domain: GAGVSQSPRYKVAKRGQDVALRCDPISGHVSLFWYQQALGQGPEFLTYFQNEAQLDKSGLPSDRFFAERPEGSVSTLKIQRTQQEDSAVYLCASSMTDNQPQHFGDGTRLSIL.

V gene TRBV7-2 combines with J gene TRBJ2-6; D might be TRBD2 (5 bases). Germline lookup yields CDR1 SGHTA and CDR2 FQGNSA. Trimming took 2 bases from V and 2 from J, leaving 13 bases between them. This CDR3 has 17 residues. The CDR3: CASSLSAGFTGANVLTF. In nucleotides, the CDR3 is TGTGCCAGCAGCTTATCCGCGGGTTTCACTGGGGCCAACGTCCTGACTTTC.